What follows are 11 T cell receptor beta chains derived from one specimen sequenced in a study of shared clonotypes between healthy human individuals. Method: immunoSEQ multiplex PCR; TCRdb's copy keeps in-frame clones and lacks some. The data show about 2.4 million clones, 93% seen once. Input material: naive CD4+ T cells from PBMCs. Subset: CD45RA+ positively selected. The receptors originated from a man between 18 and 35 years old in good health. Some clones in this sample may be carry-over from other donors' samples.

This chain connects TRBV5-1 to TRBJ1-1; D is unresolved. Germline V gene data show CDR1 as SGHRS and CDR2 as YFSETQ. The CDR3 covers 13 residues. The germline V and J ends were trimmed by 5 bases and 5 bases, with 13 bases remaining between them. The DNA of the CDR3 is TGCGCCAGCAGTAACGAAGGTCGGACTGAAGCTTTCTTT. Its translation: CASSNEGRTEAFF.

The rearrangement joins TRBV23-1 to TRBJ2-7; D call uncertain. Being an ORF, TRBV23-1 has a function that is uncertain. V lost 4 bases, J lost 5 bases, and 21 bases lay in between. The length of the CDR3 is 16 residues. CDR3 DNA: TGCGCCAGCAGTCCTACCAGTGGGTCGGTACTCGACGAGCAGTACTTC. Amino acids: CASSPTSGSVLDEQYF.

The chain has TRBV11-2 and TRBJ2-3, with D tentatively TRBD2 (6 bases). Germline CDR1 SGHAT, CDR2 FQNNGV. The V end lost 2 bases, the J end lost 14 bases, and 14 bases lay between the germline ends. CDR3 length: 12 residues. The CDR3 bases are TGTGCCAGCAGCTTATTCCGACGGGAGAGGTATTTT. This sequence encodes CASSLFRRERYF.

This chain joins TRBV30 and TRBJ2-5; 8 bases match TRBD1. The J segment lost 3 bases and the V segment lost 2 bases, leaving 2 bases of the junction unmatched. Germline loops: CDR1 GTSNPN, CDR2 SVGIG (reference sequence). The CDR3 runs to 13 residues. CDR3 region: CAWSRTGKETQYF. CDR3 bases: TGTGCCTGGAGTAGGACAGGGAAAGAGACCCAGTACTTC.

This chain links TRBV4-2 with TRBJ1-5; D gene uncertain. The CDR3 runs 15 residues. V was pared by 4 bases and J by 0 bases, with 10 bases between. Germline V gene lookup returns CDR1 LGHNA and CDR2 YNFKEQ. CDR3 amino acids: CASSLSRNSNQPQHF. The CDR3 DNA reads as TGTGCCAGCAGCCTTAGCCGGAATAGCAATCAGCCCCAGCATTTT.

CDR3 loop: CASSLFGAPGAFF. CDR3 coding DNA: TGTGCCAGCAGCTTGTTTGGGGCCCCGGGAGCTTTCTTT. The chain carries TRBV5-8 and TRBJ1-1; D might be TRBD1 (5 bases). CDR1 and CDR2 (germline): SGHTS, YDEGEE. V was clipped by 1 base and J by 10 bases, with 14 bases between them. The CDR3 consists of 13 residues.

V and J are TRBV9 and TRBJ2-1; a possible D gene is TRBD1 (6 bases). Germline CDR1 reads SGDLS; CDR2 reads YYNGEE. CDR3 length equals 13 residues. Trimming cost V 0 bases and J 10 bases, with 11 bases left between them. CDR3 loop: CASSVDRGQEQFF. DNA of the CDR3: TGTGCCAGCAGCGTAGATCGGGGACAAGAGCAGTTCTTC. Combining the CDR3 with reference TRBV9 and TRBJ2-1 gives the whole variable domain DSGVTQTPKHLITATGQRVTLRCSPRSGDLSVYWYQQSLDQGLQFLIQYYNGEERAKGNILERFSAQQFPDLHSELNLSSLELGDSALYFCASSVDRGQEQFFGPGTRLTVL.

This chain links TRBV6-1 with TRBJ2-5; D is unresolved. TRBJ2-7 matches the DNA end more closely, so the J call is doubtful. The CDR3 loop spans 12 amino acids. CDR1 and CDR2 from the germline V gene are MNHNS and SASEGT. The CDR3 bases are TGTGCCAGCAAGTGGGCGGACCACGAGCAGTACTTC. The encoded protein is CASKWADHEQYF.

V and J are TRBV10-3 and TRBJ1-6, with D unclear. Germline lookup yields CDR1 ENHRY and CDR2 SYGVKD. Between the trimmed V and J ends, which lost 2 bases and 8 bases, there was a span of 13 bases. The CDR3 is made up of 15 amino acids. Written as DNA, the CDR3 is TGTGCCATCAGTGAGAGGGCTTCCTCAGATTCACCCCTCCACTTT. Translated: CAISERASSDSPLHF.

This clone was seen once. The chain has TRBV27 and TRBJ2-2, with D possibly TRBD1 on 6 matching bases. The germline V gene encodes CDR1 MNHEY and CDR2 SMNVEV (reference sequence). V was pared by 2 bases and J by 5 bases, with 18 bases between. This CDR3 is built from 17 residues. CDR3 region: CASSLSPGADRTGELFF. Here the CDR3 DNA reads TGTGCCAGCAGTTTAAGCCCAGGGGCGGATAGGACCGGGGAGCTGTTTTTT.

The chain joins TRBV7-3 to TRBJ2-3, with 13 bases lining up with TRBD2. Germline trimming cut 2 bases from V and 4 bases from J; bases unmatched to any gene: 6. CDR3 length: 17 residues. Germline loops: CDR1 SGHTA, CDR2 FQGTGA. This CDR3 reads CASSLYSTSGRADTQYF. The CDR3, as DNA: TGTGCCAGCAGCTTATACAGCACTAGCGGGAGGGCAGATACGCAGTATTTT.